The present T cell receptor beta chain was sequenced within a study of T-cell memory formation after mild COVID-19 (dated by TCRdb to 2020 to 2022). Regarding the study in general: Most TCR sequence clusters were specific to one of the two donors. In a couple of donors, T-cell clones that expanded and contracted after mild COVID-19 were tracked by sequencing TCRalpha and TCRbeta repertoires over time. The cohort comprised two young, previously healthy adult volunteers, one female and one male.

PBMCs were isolated by Ficoll-Paque density gradient centrifugation. V has 6 bases trimmed and J has 2 bases trimmed; junction bases matching no gene number 8. The CDR1 and CDR2 encoded by the germline V gene are SQVTM and ANQGSEA. Its CDR3 holds 14 amino acids, cysteine through phenylalanine. The entry retains the CDR3 DNA only, 42 bases that are in frame from base 1. This clonotype was counted many times. Its antigen is not yet known. No base quality values were provided; no much bigger clone lies one nucleotide off. For sequencing, an Illumina NovaSeq 6000 was employed. TCRalpha and TCRbeta cDNA libraries were constructed by 5'RACE with constant-segment primers, with sample barcodes and unique molecular identifiers being introduced. RNA was extracted from every sample with Trizol reagent. Libraries were amplified in two PCR steps, with a second sample barcode and Illumina TruSeq adapters added in the second step. Sequencing of libraries was performed on an Illumina NovaSeq with 2 x 150 bp paired-end reads. The study's own analysis went as follows. The reads were demultiplexed and collapsed into UMI-guided consensus sequences using migec v1.2.7. Using mixcr v2.1.11, UMI consensuses were aligned to TRA and TRB V and J templates and then assembled into clonotypes. Expanded or contracted clonotypes were those called significant by both edgeR and NoisET, with noise models trained on biological replicates. For edgeR calls, the cutoffs were a false discovery rate-adjusted p below 0.01 and a log2 fold-change threshold of 1. PCA with hierarchical clustering of max-normalized trajectories of the 1000 most abundant clonotypes was used as exploratory dynamics analysis. The CD4 or CD8 phenotype of responding clones was assigned using the separately sequenced CD4+ and CD8+ repertoires. TCRdb reprocessed the public reads (quality trimming at Q25 with fastp, clone calling with MiXCR) and kept in-frame beta chains. Under each unique CDR3 protein, matching rows form one entry showing the most common genes and DNA. The authors' filters were not applied to this entry. The sample profile shows 10,000 to 15,000 distinct CDR3 sequences; approximately 15% of them were found once. The ten largest clones represent about 54% of the sample.

Here is what the overall study found, with its caveats: Contracting CD4+ clones appeared mostly in the CM and EM memory subsets, whereas CD8+ clones were enriched in EMRA. Only two mild cases were covered in the study, and larger cohorts including severe cases with pre-infection samples were considered necessary. Clones contracting from day 15 to 85 had balanced CD4/CD8 phenotypes, while a second wave expanding from day 15 to 37 was biased towards CD4+. Whether the second-wave clones peaking on day 37 were SARS-CoV-2 specific was not confirmed. The detection of some responding clones in pre-infection memory suggests that pre-existing cross-reactive memory T cells joined the SARS-CoV-2 response.

The receptor's source is a man between 18 and 29 years old who had mild COVID-19 (a few samples of this study predate the infection). The sample titles of this study are shuffled in the database, so cell type and time point are left out; the donor was told from shared clones. The chain was built from TRBV29-1 and TRBJ2-5, with 8 central nucleotides matching TRBD2. Sample: PBMCs or a T cell subset sorted from them (not recorded which). This receptor carries the CDR3 CSVGGGFGQETQYF. The nucleotide sequence is given as TGCAGCGTCGGGGGGGGCTTCGGGCAAGAGACCCAGTACTTC.